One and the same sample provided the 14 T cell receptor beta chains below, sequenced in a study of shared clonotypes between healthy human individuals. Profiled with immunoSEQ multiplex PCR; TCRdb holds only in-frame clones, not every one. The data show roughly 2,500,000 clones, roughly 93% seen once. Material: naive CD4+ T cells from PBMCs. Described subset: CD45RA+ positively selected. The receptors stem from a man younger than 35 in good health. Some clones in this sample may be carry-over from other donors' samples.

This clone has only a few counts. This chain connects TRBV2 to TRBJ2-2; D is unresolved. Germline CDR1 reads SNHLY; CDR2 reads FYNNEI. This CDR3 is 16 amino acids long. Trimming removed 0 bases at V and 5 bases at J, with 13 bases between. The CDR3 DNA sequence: TGTGCCAGCAGTGAAGCGTGGGCTTTGGGAACCGGGGAGCTGTTTTTT. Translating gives CASSEAWALGTGELFF.

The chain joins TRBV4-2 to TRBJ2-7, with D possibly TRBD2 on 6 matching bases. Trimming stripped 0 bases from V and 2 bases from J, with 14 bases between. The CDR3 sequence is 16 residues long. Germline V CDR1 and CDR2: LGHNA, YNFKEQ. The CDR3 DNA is TGTGCCAGCAGCCAAGATTGGCTAGCGAGAACCTACGAGCAGTACTTC. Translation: CASSQDWLARTYEQYF.

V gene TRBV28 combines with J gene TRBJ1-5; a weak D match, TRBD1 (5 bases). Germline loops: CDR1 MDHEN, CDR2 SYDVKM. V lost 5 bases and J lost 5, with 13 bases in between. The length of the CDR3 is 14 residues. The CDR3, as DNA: TGTGCCAGCAGTCGGGACTTTGGGGATCAGCCCCAGCATTTT. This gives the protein CASSRDFGDQPQHF.

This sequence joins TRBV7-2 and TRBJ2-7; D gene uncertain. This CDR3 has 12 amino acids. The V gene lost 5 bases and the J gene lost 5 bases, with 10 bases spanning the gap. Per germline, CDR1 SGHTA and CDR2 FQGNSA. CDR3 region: CASSPPNHEQYF. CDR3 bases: TGTGCCAGCAGCCCACCTAACCACGAGCAGTACTTC.

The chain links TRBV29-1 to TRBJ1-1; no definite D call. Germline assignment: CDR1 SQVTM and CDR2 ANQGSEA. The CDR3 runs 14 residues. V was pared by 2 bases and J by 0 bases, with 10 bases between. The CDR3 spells CSVEKRTMNTEAFF. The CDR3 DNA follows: TGCAGCGTTGAAAAACGTACCATGAACACTGAAGCTTTCTTT.

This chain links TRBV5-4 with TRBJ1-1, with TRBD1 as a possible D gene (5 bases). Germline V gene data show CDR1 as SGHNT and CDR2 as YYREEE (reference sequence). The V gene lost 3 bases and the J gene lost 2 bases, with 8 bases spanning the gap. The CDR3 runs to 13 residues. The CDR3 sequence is CASSYDRNTEAFF. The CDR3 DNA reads TGTGCCAGCAGCTACGACAGAAACACTGAAGCTTTCTTT.

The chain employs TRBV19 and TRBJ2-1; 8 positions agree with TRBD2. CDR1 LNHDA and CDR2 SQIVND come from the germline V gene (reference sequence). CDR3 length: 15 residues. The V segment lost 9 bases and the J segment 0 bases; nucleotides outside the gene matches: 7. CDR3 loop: CASLSGASSYNEQFF. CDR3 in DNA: TGTGCCAGCCTTAGCGGGGCGAGCTCCTACAATGAGCAGTTCTTC.

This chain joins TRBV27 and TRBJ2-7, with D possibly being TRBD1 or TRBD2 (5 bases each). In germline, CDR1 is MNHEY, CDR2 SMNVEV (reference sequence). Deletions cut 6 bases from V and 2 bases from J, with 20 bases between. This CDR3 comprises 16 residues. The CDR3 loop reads CASSRRNVGPTYEQYF. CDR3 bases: TGTGCCAGCAGCCGCCGTAATGTGGGACCGACCTACGAGCAGTACTTC.

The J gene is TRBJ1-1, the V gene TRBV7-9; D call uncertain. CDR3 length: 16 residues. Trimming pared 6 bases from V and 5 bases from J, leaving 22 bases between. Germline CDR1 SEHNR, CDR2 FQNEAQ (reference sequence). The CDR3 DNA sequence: TGTGCCAGCAGTAGGGATTCCTCCTGGAGGAATACTGAAGCTTTCTTT. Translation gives CASSRDSSWRNTEAFF.

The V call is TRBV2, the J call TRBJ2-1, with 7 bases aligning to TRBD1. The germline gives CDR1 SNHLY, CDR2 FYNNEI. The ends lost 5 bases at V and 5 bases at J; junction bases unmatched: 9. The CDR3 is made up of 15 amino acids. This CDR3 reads CASSTQGVTNNEQFF. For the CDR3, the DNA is TGTGCCAGCAGTACCCAGGGGGTTACTAACAATGAGCAGTTCTTC.

As DNA, the CDR3 is TGTGCCAGCAGCTTAAGTTCAGGGACTGGAAACACCATATATTTT. Protein: CASSLSSGTGNTIYF. The chain employs TRBV7-3 and TRBJ1-3, with D possibly TRBD1 on 5 matching bases. The CDR3 has 15 residues. V was shortened by 1 base and J by 2 bases, with 9 bases between the two germline ends. CDR1 is SGHTA, CDR2 FQGTGA, per germline.

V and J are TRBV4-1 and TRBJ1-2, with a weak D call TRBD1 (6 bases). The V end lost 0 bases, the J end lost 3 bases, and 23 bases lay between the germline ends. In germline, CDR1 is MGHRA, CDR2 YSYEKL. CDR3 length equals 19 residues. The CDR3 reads CASSQDLGLRGGADYGYTF. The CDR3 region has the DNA TGCGCCAGCAGCCAAGATCTTGGGCTACGGGGGGGCGCCGACTATGGCTACACCTTC.

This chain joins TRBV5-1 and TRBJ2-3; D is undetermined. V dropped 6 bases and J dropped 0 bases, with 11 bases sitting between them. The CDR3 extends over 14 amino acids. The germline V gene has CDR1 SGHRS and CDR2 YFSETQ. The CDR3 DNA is TGCGCCAGCACGGAGACTGTAAGCACAGATACGCAGTATTTT. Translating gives CASTETVSTDTQYF.

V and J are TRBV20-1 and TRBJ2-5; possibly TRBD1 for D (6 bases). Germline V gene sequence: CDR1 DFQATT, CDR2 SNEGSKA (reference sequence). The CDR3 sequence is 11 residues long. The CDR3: CSAPQGPTQYF. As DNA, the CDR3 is TGCAGCGCCCCCCAGGGGCCAACCCAGTACTTC.